Below, 8 T cell receptor beta chains from the same sample are listed, as sequenced in a study of T cell responses to AZD1222 COVID-19 vaccine. Some clones are missing from TCRdb's copy, which holds only in-frame ones; the method was immunoSEQ multiplex PCR. The data hold 150,000 to 200,000 clones, with 94% observed a single time. The sequencing used peripheral blood, collected 28 days after the second AZD1222 dose. These receptors were collected from an adult who received the AZD1222 COVID-19 vaccine.

V usage is TRBV4-1 and J usage is TRBJ2-7, with unresolved D. This CDR3 is 15 amino acids long. Germline values: CDR1 MGHRA, CDR2 YSYEKL. The V end was cut by 4 bases, the J end by 6 bases, with 19 bases between. CDR3 sequence reads: CASSPLGGRRSEQYF. The DNA for the CDR3 is TGCGCCAGCAGCCCCCTGGGCGGACGTCGGTCCGAGCAGTACTTC.

This clone showed up just once. CDR3 in DNA: TGTGCCATCAGAGACCAAGAGACCCAGTACTTC. It translates to CAIRDQETQYF. The chain joins TRBV10-3 to TRBJ2-5, with unresolved D. Looked up from germline, CDR1 is ENHRY and CDR2 is SYGVKD. The CDR3 sequence is 11 residues long. Trimming pared 6 bases from V and 0 bases from J, leaving 2 bases between.

The chain joins TRBV7-9 to TRBJ1-4, with D perhaps matching TRBD1 (6 bases). The V end lost 5 bases, the J end lost 7 bases, and 14 bases lay between the germline ends. Germline-derived CDR1 and CDR2 are SEHNR and FQNEAQ (reference sequence). This CDR3 comprises 14 residues. Written as DNA, the CDR3 is TGTGCCAGCAGCCCGGGGGGGCAGCCTGAAAAACTGTTTTTT. Translation: CASSPGGQPEKLFF.

The rearrangement joins TRBV2 to TRBJ1-4; D gene uncertain. This CDR3 spans 15 amino acids. Per the germline V gene, CDR1 is SNHLY and CDR2 is FYNNEI. Trimming removed 3 bases from V and 10 bases from J, with 18 bases in between. The CDR3 spells CASSDAVTLLGKLFF. In DNA form, the CDR3 reads TGTGCCAGCAGTGATGCGGTGACGTTACTGGGAAAACTGTTTTTT. Using reference TRBV2 and TRBJ1-4 for the parts outside the CDR3, the full variable domain is EPEVTQTPSHQVTQMGQEVILRCVPISNHLYFYWYRQILGQKVEFLVSFYNNEISEKSEIFDDQFSVERPDGSNFTLKIRSTKLEDSAMYFCASSDAVTLLGKLFFGSGTQLSVL.

The V call is TRBV7-3, the J call TRBJ2-1, with 7 bases that match TRBD1. Trimming removed 3 bases from V and 4 bases from J; junction bases left unmatched: 0. The CDR3 covers 13 residues. Germline V gene lookup returns CDR1 SGHTA and CDR2 FQGTGA. This CDR3 is CASSLDRYNEQFF. The DNA for the CDR3 is TGTGCCAGCAGCTTGGACAGGTACAATGAGCAGTTCTTC.

This chain connects TRBV3-1 (or the pseudogene TRBV3-2) to TRBJ1-3; D gene unclear. Trimming shortened V by 0 bases and J by 0 bases, and 15 bases separated the two germline ends. This CDR3 spans 18 amino acids. Germline CDR1 LGHDT, CDR2 YNNKEL (reference sequence). DNA for the CDR3: TGTGCCAGCAGCCAAGAGGCTACCTCGCGCCCCTCTGGAAACACCATATATTTT. This codes for CASSQEATSRPSGNTIYF.

The gene calls are TRBV10-3 and TRBJ2-3; TRBD2 matches at 7 bases. Unmatched junction bases numbered 7, after V lost 3 bases and J lost 4 bases. The CDR3 is made up of 15 amino acids. CDR1 and CDR2 from the germline V gene are ENHRY and SYGVKD. This chain's CDR3 is CAISDRRERADTQYF. The DNA of the CDR3 is TGTGCCATCAGTGACAGGCGGGAGAGGGCAGATACGCAGTATTTT.

The chain employs TRBV28 and TRBJ2-7; TRBD2 agrees at 9 bases. From germline, CDR1 is MDHEN and CDR2 SYDVKM. With 6 bases clipped from V and 3 bases from J, the junction kept 9 bases outside the gene matches. The CDR3 is 15 residues long. CDR3 DNA sequence: TGTGCCAGCAGACCGAGCCTAGCGGGGAACTACGAGCAGTACTTC. This codes for CASRPSLAGNYEQYF.